This T cell receptor (beta chain) was captured by sequencing in a study of Ad26.COV2.S vaccination and SARS-CoV-2 variants. Across the whole study: The Ad26.COV2.S arm of the COV1001 trial was where the donor was placed. Ad26.COV2.S shots went into the muscle once or twice, 56 days apart.

Clones were read by immunoSEQ multiplex PCR, and TCRdb kept only the in-frame ones, dropping some. This table has about half a million clones, 89% appearing once. Per the germline V gene, CDR1 is MNHNY and CDR2 is SVGAGI (reference sequence). The CDR3 sequence is 16 residues long. The trim removed 3 bases at V and 6 bases at J, leaving 10 bases unmatched. On this clone: The antigen is undetermined.

The sample's treatment: roughly 18 received Ad26.COV2.S at low or high dose, single or two shots; a few received placebo; per-sample allocation not given. Vaccine and placebo recipients were sampled on day 63 after the first injection. Based in Boston, the donor was an adult of 18-55 years. Study-wide points: Vaccinees showed greater spike-specific TCR breadth than placebo recipients.

This chain links TRBV6-6 with TRBJ1-4; 7 nucleotides align to TRBD1. The sequences come from peripheral blood, collected in a trial of Ad26.COV2.S vaccine versus placebo. The receptor was isolated from a person aged 18-65 years who received the Ad26.COV2.S COVID-19 vaccine or a placebo. CDR3 residues: CASSYGGQEPYEKLFF. The CDR3 bases are TGTGCCAGCAGTTATGGTGGACAGGAACCTTATGAAAAACTGTTTTTT.